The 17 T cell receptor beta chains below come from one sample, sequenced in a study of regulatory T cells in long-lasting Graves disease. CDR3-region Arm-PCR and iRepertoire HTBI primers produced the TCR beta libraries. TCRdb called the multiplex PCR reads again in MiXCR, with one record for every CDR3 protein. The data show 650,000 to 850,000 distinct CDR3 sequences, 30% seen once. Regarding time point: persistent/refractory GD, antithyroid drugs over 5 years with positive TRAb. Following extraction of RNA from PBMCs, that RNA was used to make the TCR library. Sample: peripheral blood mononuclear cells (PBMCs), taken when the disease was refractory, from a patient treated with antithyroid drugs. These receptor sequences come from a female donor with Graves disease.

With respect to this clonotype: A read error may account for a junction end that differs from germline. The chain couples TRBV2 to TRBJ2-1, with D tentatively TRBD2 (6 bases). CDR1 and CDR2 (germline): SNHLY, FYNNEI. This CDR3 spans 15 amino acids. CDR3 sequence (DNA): TGTGCCAGCAGTCAACCGGGACTTGACTACAATGAGCAGTCCTTC. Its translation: CASSQPGLDYNEQSF.

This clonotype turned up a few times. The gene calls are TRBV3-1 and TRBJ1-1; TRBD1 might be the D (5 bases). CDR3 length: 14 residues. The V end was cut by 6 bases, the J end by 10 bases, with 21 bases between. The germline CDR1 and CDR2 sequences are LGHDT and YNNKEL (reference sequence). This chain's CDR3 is CASSLTGPQTGAFF. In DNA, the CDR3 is TGTGCCAGCAGTCTCACGGGACCCCAGACGGGAGCTTTCTTT.

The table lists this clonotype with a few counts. In DNA, the CDR3 is TGTGCCAGCAGTTTGGCTCGGGTCGACGGGCAGTACTTC. Encoded protein: CASSLARVDGQYF. This chain connects TRBV28 to TRBJ2-7; D not resolved. Germline V lookup: CDR1 MDHEN, CDR2 SYDVKM. Trimming took off 3 bases at V and 9 bases at J, with 15 bases between the two ends. The CDR3 is 13 amino acids.

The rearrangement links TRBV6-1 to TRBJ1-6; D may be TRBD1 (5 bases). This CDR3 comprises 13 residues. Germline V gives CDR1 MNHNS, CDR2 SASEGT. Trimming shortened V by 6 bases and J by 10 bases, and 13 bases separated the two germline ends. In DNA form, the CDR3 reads TGTGCCAGCAGGGGTGGAGGGGTATCACCCCTCCACTTT. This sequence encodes CASRGGGVSPLHF.

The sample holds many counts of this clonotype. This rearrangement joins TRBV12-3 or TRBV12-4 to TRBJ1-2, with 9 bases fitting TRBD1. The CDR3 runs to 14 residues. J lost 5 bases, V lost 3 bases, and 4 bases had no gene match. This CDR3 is CASSFRQGGYGYTF. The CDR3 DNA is TGTGCCAGCAGTTTTCGACAGGGGGGGTATGGCTACACCTTC.

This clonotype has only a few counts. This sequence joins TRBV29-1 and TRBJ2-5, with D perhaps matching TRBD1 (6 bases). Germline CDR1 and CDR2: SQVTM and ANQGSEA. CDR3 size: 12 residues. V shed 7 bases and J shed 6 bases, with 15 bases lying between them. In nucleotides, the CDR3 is TGCAGCGCTTTACCAGGGGAAAAGACCCAGTACTTC. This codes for CSALPGEKTQYF.

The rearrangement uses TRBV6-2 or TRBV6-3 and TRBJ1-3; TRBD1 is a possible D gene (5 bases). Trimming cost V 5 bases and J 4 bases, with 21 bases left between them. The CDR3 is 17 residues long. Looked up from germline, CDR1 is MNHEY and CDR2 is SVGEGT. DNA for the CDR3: TGTGCCAGCAGTCTTCAATCTTGGTCAGGGACCGGAAACACCATATATTTT. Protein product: CASSLQSWSGTGNTIYF.

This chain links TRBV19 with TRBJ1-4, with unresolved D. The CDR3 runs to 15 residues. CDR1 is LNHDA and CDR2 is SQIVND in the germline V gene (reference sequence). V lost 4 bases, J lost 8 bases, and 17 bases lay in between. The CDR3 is CASSTDRVLEEKLFF. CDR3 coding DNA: TGTGCCAGTAGTACGGACCGGGTCCTGGAGGAAAAACTGTTTTTT.

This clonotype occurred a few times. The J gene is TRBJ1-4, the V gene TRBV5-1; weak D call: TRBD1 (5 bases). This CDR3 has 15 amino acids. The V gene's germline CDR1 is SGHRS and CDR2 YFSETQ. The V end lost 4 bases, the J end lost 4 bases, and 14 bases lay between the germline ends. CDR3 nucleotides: TGCGCCAGCAGCCTCGGGACGGCTATTAATGAAAAACTGTTTTTT. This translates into CASSLGTAINEKLFF.

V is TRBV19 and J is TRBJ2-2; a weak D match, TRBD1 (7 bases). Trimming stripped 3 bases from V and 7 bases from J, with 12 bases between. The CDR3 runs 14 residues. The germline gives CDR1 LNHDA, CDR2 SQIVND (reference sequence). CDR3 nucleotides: TGTGCCAGTAGTATGGCAGGGGGGATCGGGGAGCTGTTTTTT. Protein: CASSMAGGIGELFF. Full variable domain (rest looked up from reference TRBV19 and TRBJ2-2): DGGITQSPKYLFRKEGQNVTLSCEQNLNHDAMYWYRQDPGQGLRLIYYSQIVNDFQKGDIAEGYSVSREKKESFPLTVTSAQKNPTAFYLCASSMAGGIGELFFGEGSRLTVL.

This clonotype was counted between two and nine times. This CDR3 is CASSRGRESSEAFF. DNA for the CDR3: TGTGCCAGCAGCAGGGGTCGCGAGTCTAGTGAAGCTTTCTTT. The gene calls are TRBV27 and TRBJ1-1; weak D call: TRBD1 (6 bases). Looked up from germline, CDR1 is MNHEY and CDR2 is SMNVEV (reference sequence). V lost 6 bases and J 7 bases, leaving 18 bases between the germline ends. The CDR3 covers 14 residues.

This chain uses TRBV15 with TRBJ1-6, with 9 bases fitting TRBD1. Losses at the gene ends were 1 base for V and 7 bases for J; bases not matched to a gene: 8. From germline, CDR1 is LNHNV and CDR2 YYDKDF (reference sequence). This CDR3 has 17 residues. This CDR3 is CATSRAPVDRGNSPLHF. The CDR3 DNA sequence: TGTGCCACCAGCAGAGCCCCCGTGGACAGGGGAAATTCACCCCTCCACTTT. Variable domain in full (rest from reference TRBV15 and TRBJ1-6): DAMVIQNPRYQVTQFGKPVTLSCSQTLNHNVMYWYQQKSSQAPKLLFHYYDKDFNNEADTPDNFQSRRPNTSFCFLDIRSPGLGDTAMYLCATSRAPVDRGNSPLHFGNGTRLTVT.

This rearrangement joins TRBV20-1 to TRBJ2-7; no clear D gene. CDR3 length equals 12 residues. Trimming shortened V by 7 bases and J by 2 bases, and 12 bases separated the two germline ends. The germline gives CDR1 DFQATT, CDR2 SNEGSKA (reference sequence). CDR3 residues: CSGTGTTYEQYF. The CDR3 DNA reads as TGCAGTGGGACCGGCACGACCTACGAGCAGTACTTC.

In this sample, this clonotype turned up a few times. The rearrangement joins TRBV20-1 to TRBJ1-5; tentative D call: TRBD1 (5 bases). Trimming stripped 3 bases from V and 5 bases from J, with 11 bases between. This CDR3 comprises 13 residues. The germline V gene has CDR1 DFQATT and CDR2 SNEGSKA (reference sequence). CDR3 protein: CSASLGVYQPQHF. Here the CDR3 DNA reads TGCAGTGCTAGTTTGGGGGTATATCAGCCCCAGCATTTT.

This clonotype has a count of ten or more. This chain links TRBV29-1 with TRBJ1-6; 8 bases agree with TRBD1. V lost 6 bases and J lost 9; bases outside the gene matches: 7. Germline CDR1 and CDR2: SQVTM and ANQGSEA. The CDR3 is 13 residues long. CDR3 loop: CSVQLDRASPLHF. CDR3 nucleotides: TGCAGCGTCCAACTGGACAGGGCTTCACCCCTCCACTTT.

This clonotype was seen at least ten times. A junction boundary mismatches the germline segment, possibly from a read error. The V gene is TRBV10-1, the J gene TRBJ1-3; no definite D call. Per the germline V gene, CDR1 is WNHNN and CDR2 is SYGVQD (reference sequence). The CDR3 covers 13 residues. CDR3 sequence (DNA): TGTGCCAGCAGTGAAACGGCTGGAAACACCATATATTTT. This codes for CASSETAGNTIYF.

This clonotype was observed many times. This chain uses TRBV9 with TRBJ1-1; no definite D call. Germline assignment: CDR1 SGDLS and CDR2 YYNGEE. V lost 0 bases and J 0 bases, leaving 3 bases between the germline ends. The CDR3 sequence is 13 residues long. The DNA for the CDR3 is TGTGCCAGCAGCGTAGAGATGAACACTGAAGCTTTCTTT. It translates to CASSVEMNTEAFF.